The rows below give T cell receptor beta chains drawn from one sample of a study of blood T cell repertoires in COVID-19. Sequencing was performed with immunoSEQ multiplex PCR; in TCRdb, only in-frame clones are kept and a portion is missing. The sample lists 140,000 to 150,000 clones; about 90% were seen once. The sequenced material came from PBMCs or T cells enriched from blood (not recorded which). These receptors were collected from a man aged 60 to 75 who had recovered from COVID-19. Both conserved end residues are part of each CDR3. The D gene is left open where the match is weak. Where a row states a size, it is once, few, many or the class of an expanded clone; other rows omit it.

size,V,J,D,CDR3
NA,TRBV7-9,TRBJ2-3,NA,CASSFESTDTQYF
few,TRBV9,TRBJ2-2,NA,CASSVATSTGELFF
NA,TRBV18,TRBJ2-1,TRBD2,CASSGLAGGSYNEQFF
NA,TRBV18,TRBJ1-5,NA,CASSPTGGRDGQPQHF
NA,TRBV14,TRBJ1-6,NA,CASSQDEYAKALHF
NA,TRBV7-6,TRBJ2-7,NA,CASSRDTSYEQYF
NA,TRBV5-6,TRBJ1-3,NA,CASSSLGEPAPNSGNTIYF
NA,TRBV9,TRBJ2-7,NA,CASSVGGGAEQYF
NA,TRBV19,TRBJ1-6,TRBD1,CASSTGQGRNSPLHF
NA,TRBV19,TRBJ1-2,NA,CASSTSNRAHGYTF
NA,TRBV5-4,TRBJ1-6,NA,CASRTSGGNYNSPLHF
NA,TRBV15,TRBJ2-5,TRBD1,CATSLTGRETQYF
NA,TRBV19,TRBJ1-3,NA,CASSTDSSGNTIYF
NA,TRBV5-1,TRBJ2-7,TRBD2,CASSMTGGTYEQYF
NA,TRBV18,TRBJ1-1,NA,CASSGQSNTEAFF
once,TRBV27,TRBJ1-6,TRBD1,CASRLVQGPYNSPLHF